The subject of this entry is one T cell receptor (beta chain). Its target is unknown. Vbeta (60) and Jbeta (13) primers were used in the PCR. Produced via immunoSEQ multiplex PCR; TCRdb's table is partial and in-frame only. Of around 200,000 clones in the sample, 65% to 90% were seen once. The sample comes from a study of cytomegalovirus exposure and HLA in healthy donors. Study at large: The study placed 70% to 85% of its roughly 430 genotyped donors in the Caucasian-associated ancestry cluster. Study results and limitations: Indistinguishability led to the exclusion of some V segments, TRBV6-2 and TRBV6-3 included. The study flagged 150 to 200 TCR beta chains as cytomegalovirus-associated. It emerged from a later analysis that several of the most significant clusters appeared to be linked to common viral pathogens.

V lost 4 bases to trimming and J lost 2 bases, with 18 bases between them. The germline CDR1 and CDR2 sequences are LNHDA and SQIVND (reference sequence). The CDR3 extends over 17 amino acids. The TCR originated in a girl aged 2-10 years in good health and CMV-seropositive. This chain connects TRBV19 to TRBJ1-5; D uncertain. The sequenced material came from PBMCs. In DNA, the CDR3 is TGTGCCAGTAGTACCCCCCTCGGGAATAGGGGCAATCAGCCCCAGCATTTT. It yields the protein CASSTPLGNRGNQPQHF.